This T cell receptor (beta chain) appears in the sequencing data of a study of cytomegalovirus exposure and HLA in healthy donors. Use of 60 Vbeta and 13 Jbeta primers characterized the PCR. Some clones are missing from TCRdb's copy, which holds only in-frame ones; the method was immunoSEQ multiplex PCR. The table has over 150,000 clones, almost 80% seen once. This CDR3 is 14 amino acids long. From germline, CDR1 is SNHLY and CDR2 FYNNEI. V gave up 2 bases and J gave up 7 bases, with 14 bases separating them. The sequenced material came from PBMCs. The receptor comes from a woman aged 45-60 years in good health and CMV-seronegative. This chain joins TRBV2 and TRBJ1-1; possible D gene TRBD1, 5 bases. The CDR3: CASSEFRVRGEAFF. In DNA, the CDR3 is TGTGCCAGCAGTGAATTCAGGGTTAGAGGTGAAGCTTTCTTT.